Below, one TCR beta chain is given with its context. The junction shows a germline mismatch at one end, possibly a read error. This specimen belongs to a study of T cell changes during pregnancy in multiple sclerosis. Produced via immunoSEQ multiplex PCR; TCRdb's table is partial and in-frame only. Seen here are about 35,000 clones, approximately 91% observed once, and the top ten hold around 2.7%. CDR1 is SSHAT and CDR2 is FNYEAQ in the germline V gene (reference sequence). The CDR3 sequence is 15 residues long. The material sequenced was CD4+ T cells from peripheral blood mononuclear cells, taken in the third trimester of pregnancy. This chain connects TRBV7-7 to TRBJ2-3; 10 bases fit TRBD1. This receptor was taken from a female donor in good health, enrolled as a control in a pregnancy study. The CDR3 protein is CASSLTTGGPDTQYF. The CDR3 nucleotides read TGTGCTAGCAGCTTAACGACAGGGGGCCCAGATACGCAGTATTTT. Supplemented by reference TRBV7-7 and TRBJ2-3, the full variable domain reads GAGVSQSPRYKVTKRGQDVTLRCDPISSHATLYWYQQALGQGPEFLTYFNYEAQPDKSGLPSDRFSAERPEGSISTLTIQRTEQRDSAMYRCASSLTTGGPDTQYFGPGTRLTVL.